Reported below is one TCR beta chain. The antigen remains undetermined. The data were obtained in a study of T cell clonotyping in hematopoietic cell transplantation. Whole-study findings and limits: Graft donor and pretransplant recipient Inverse Simpson Index values predicted broader posttransplant TCR diversity. CD4 and CD8 repertoire contributions could not be separated without sorting.

Looked up from germline, CDR1 is SGHTA and CDR2 is FQGNSA. The CDR3 extends over 15 amino acids. The V and J ends lost 7 bases and 2 bases, in that order; junction bases with no gene match: 9. This table comes from immunoSEQ multiplex PCR, and its TCRdb copy is limited to in-frame clones, with some not included. The sample consists of approximately 42,000 clones, roughly 96% of them appearing once. The sample taken for sequencing was peripheral blood mononuclear cells. The chain employs TRBV7-2 and TRBJ2-3; 7 nucleotides agree with TRBD2. This TCR was recovered from a man aged 30 to 45 in good health. Some clones in this sample may be carry-over from other donors' samples. The DNA of the CDR3 is TGTGCCAGCACCCCCCTGGGGGACTACACAGATACGCAGTATTTT. Protein: CASTPLGDYTDTQYF.